This T cell receptor beta chain appears in the sequencing data of a study of T cells in Graves' hyperthyroidism and ophthalmopathy. Study findings and constraints: In the blood, most expanded thyroid clonotypes above 0.001 appeared as well. Model output signaled ophthalmopathy a median around 6.9 months ahead of onset.

Every diagnosis used clinical symptoms, serum thyroxine and TRAb, thyroid ultrasound and orbital computed tomography. Using less than 12 ml of fresh peripheral blood, PBMCs were prepared. Amplified TCR beta CDR3 regions came from RNA transcripts. First-round RT-PCR of the TCR CDR3 relied on the HTBI primer set. TCRdb reanalysed the multiplex PCR reads using MiXCR and keeps one entry per CDR3 protein. This sample has more than 450,000 distinct CDR3 sequences, with 15% to 20% found just once. Many counts were recorded for this clonotype. Its target is not known. Germline loops: CDR1 MDHEN, CDR2 SYDVKM. The germline V and J ends were trimmed by 6 bases and 2 bases, with 11 bases remaining between them. The CDR3 runs to 14 residues.

This chain joins TRBV28 and TRBJ1-5; D uncertain. Sequencing was performed on blood. This receptor was taken from a man in his forties with Graves' ophthalmopathy. The CDR3 sequence: CASRGGGRNQPQHF. The CDR3 nucleotides are TGTGCCAGCAGGGGCGGAGGGCGCAATCAGCCCCAGCATTTT.